This TCR beta chain emerged from a study of a mutant IDH1 vaccine in newly diagnosed glioma. Time point indicated: baseline, week 1 (first vaccination visit). Stated treatment: pre-vaccination baseline after standard-of-care therapy. Sequencing used immunoSEQ multiplex PCR; TCRdb keeps in-frame clones, though not all of them. This sample has around 67,000 clones, with over 70% found just once. The source of this sequence is a young woman with glioma. Some clones in this sample may be carry-over from other donors' samples. Sequenced here: peripheral blood mononuclear cells (PBMCs), sampled from a glioma patient treated with radiotherapy, temozolomide or both.

The CDR3 bases are TGTGCCAGCAGTGTAACGGGGTTTAGATACGAGCAGTACTTC. Its protein is CASSVTGFRYEQYF. The V gene is TRBV6-1, the J gene TRBJ2-7, with TRBD2 as a possible D gene (5 bases). Germline V CDR1 and CDR2: MNHNS, SASEGT. The V end lost 4 bases, the J end lost 4 bases, and 14 bases lay between the germline ends. The CDR3 totals 14 residues.